These T cell receptor beta chains were read from a single sample in a study of shared clonotypes between healthy human individuals. The data were produced by immunoSEQ multiplex PCR, yet TCRdb's version contains in-frame clones alone and is incomplete. The repertoire holds 800,000 to 950,000 clones, with 90% to 97% as singletons. The sequencing sample was made of naive CD8+ T cells sorted from blood. These receptors all come from a man aged 25-45 years in good health. Both conserved end residues are part of each CDR3. Fields, in order: CDR3 protein, D gene, clone size, V gene, J gene. A D gene is named only where the DNA matches it firmly. Clone size is not always given. Where it is, it says once, few, many or a class for expanded clones.

CDR3: CASSLSLSITYEQYF
D: NA
size: once
V: TRBV11-2
J: TRBJ2-7

CDR3: CSVQGNYGYTF
D: NA
size: NA
V: TRBV29-1
J: TRBJ1-2

CDR3: CASSQDLVGETGELFF
D: NA
size: NA
V: TRBV4-3
J: TRBJ2-2

CDR3: CASSLEGSHYNEQFF
D: NA
size: NA
V: TRBV5-1
J: TRBJ2-1

CDR3: CASSSGQNYEQYF
D: NA
size: once
V: TRBV11-2
J: TRBJ2-7

CDR3: CATSREIRHTSTDTQYF
D: NA
size: NA
V: TRBV15
J: TRBJ2-3

CDR3: CSVVALAGVYEQFF
D: TRBD2
size: NA
V: TRBV29-1
J: TRBJ2-1

CDR3: CASSQGAGGSYEQYF
D: NA
size: NA
V: TRBV7-6
J: TRBJ2-7

CDR3: CASSQAPGTSGYNEQFF
D: TRBD2
size: once
V: TRBV4-1
J: TRBJ2-1

CDR3: CASSAGTYHEQFF
D: NA
size: NA
V: TRBV7-2
J: TRBJ2-1

CDR3: CSVEGPTEDNEQFF
D: NA
size: NA
V: TRBV29-1
J: TRBJ2-1

CDR3: CASSYLAGPEEFF
D: TRBD2
size: NA
V: TRBV27
J: TRBJ2-1

CDR3: CASTIRRGDTEAFF
D: NA
size: NA
V: TRBV27
J: TRBJ1-1

CDR3: CASSGLWAGRPYEQYF
D: NA
size: NA
V: TRBV27
J: TRBJ2-7

CDR3: CASVPGRGYEQYF
D: NA
size: NA
V: TRBV7-9
J: TRBJ2-7

CDR3: CAWSTVGGNTIYF
D: NA
size: NA
V: TRBV30
J: TRBJ1-3

CDR3: CASSRSGLVYNEQFF
D: TRBD2
size: NA
V: TRBV7-9
J: TRBJ2-1

CDR3: CASSVWGVGEKLFF
D: NA
size: NA
V: TRBV7-8
J: TRBJ1-4

CDR3: CSVVGAATPGRSYEQYF
D: NA
size: once
V: TRBV29-1
J: TRBJ2-7

CDR3: CASSSTGGQGTEAFF
D: TRBD1
size: NA
V: TRBV7-6
J: TRBJ1-1

CDR3: CASSETSGSYEQYF
D: TRBD2
size: NA
V: TRBV9
J: TRBJ2-7

CDR3: CASSRTKGGEQYF
D: NA
size: once
V: TRBV4-1
J: TRBJ2-7

CDR3: CASSDSMAGKGYGELFF
D: NA
size: NA
V: TRBV6-4
J: TRBJ2-2

CDR3: CASNDRGLQPQHF
D: TRBD1
size: NA
V: TRBV2
J: TRBJ1-5

CDR3: CASSSLAGENEQYF
D: TRBD2
size: NA
V: TRBV7-6
J: TRBJ2-7

CDR3: CASSSQGGQYNEQFF
D: NA
size: NA
V: TRBV7-3
J: TRBJ2-1

CDR3: CASSPEGGSDTQYF
D: NA
size: NA
V: TRBV9
J: TRBJ2-3

CDR3: CASSYSRTGDYEQYF
D: TRBD1
size: NA
V: TRBV6-6
J: TRBJ2-7

CDR3: CASSLVGNSNQPQHF
D: NA
size: NA
V: TRBV5-6
J: TRBJ1-5

CDR3: CASSLLELNTEAFF
D: NA
size: NA
V: TRBV7-9
J: TRBJ1-1

CDR3: CASSPIPGEQSGNQPQHF
D: NA
size: NA
V: TRBV18
J: TRBJ1-5

CDR3: CASGRLAGHSTDTQYF
D: TRBD2
size: NA
V: TRBV27
J: TRBJ2-3

CDR3: CASSLGGQGADTQYF
D: TRBD1
size: NA
V: TRBV7-9
J: TRBJ2-3

CDR3: CSVDGLAVPYNEQFF
D: TRBD2
size: NA
V: TRBV29-1
J: TRBJ2-1

CDR3: CASSPLRGTVQETQYF
D: NA
size: NA
V: TRBV2
J: TRBJ2-5

CDR3: CASSPVGFLVEAFF
D: NA
size: NA
V: TRBV18
J: TRBJ1-1

CDR3: CASSLLVRRDRSYNEQFF
D: TRBD1
size: NA
V: TRBV28
J: TRBJ2-1

CDR3: CASSFPIGVQTEAFF
D: NA
size: NA
V: TRBV11-2
J: TRBJ1-1

CDR3: CSVRGGDTDYNEQFF
D: NA
size: once
V: TRBV29-1
J: TRBJ2-1

CDR3: CASSESRGREQYF
D: NA
size: NA
V: TRBV10-1
J: TRBJ2-7

CDR3: CASSEAPGPGLF
D: NA
size: once
V: TRBV10-2
J: TRBJ2-1

CDR3: CASSLAGRNTEAFF
D: NA
size: NA
V: TRBV7-9
J: TRBJ1-1

CDR3: CASSFYTGELFF
D: NA
size: few
V: TRBV28
J: TRBJ2-2